This is a list of T cell receptor beta chains from one sample in a study of blood T cell repertoires in COVID-19. Method: immunoSEQ multiplex PCR; TCRdb's copy keeps in-frame clones and lacks some. The repertoire holds a few hundred thousand clones, with around 88% as singletons. The specimen sequenced was peripheral blood. These receptors all come from a woman in her twenties or thirties who had recovered from COVID-19. The CDR3 runs from the conserved cysteine through the conserved F or W. A D gene is named only where the DNA matches it firmly. Clone size is stated in some rows and not others, as once, few, many or a class when expanded.

DNA: TGTGCCTCGGGAGGGAGGATTAATCAGCCCCAGCATTTT; CDR3: CASGGRINQPQHF; size: .; J: TRBJ1-5; V: TRBV19; D: .
DNA: TGTGCCAGCAGTTCCCCCGGACTAGCGAGCACAGATACGCAGTATTTT; CDR3: CASSSPGLASTDTQYF; size: .; J: TRBJ2-3; V: TRBV28; D: TRBD2
DNA: TGTGCCAGCAGTTACGGCGGGAACACTGAAGCTTTCTTT; CDR3: CASSYGGNTEAFF; size: once; J: TRBJ1-1; V: TRBV6-5; D: .
DNA: TGTGCCAGCAGCTCGGGACAGGGGTTATTTAGCAGGGGCCAGCATTTT; CDR3: CASSSGQGLFSRGQHF; size: .; J: TRBJ1-5; V: TRBV5-5; D: TRBD1
DNA: TGTGCCAGCAAACGACAGGGGGCTAGGGGTGAAGCTTTCTTT; CDR3: CASKRQGARGEAFF; size: .; J: TRBJ1-1; V: TRBV2; D: TRBD1
DNA: TGTGCCACCAGTGATTTGACAGGGGGCGGCACCGGGGAGCTGTTTTTT; CDR3: CATSDLTGGGTGELFF; size: .; J: TRBJ2-2; V: TRBV24-1; D: TRBD1
DNA: TGTGCCAGCAGTTTAACGGCAGGGCCTTCTGGAAACACCATATATTTT; CDR3: CASSLTAGPSGNTIYF; size: .; J: TRBJ1-3; V: TRBV28; D: .
DNA: TGTGCCAGCAGCTTACGATCTACAGGGACCGAGCAGTACTTC; CDR3: CASSLRSTGTEQYF; size: .; J: TRBJ2-7; V: TRBV7-9; D: .
DNA: TGTGCCAGCAGTATTAAACCCAGCGGGTACTCCTACGAGCAGTACTTC; CDR3: CASSIKPSGYSYEQYF; size: .; J: TRBJ2-7; V: TRBV28; D: .
DNA: TGTGCCAGCAGGGCAGAAAGCAATCAGCCCCAGCATTTT; CDR3: CASRAESNQPQHF; size: once; J: TRBJ1-5; V: TRBV2; D: .
DNA: TGCGCCAGCAGCCTAGGCAGGGTTACTAATGAAAAACTGTTTTTT; CDR3: CASSLGRVTNEKLFF; size: .; J: TRBJ1-4; V: TRBV5-1; D: .
DNA: TGCAGTGCTAGTTACACCACCTACGAGCAGTACTTC; CDR3: CSASYTTYEQYF; size: .; J: TRBJ2-7; V: TRBV20-1; D: .
DNA: TGCAGCGTTGCCAGGGGGTTCGGAAACACCATATATTTT; CDR3: CSVARGFGNTIYF; size: .; J: TRBJ1-3; V: TRBV29-1; D: TRBD1
DNA: TGTGCCAGCAGCTCCCCCGCAGGGGGGAGACTGTTTTTT; CDR3: CASSSPAGGRLFF; size: .; J: TRBJ1-4; V: TRBV9; D: TRBD1
DNA: TGTGCCAGCAGTTTCGGTCGGGGAAGAAAAGCTTTCTTT; CDR3: CASSFGRGRKAFF; size: few; J: TRBJ1-1; V: TRBV27; D: .
DNA: TGTGCCAGCTCACCATCTGAGAGGGAAGCTTTCTTT; CDR3: CASSPSEREAFF; size: .; J: TRBJ1-1; V: TRBV18; D: .